These 16 T cell receptor beta chains were all obtained from the same sample, sequenced in a study of response to subunit inactivated influenza vaccine. TCRdb reprocessed the RT-PCR reads with MiXCR, giving one entry per CDR3 protein. The sample holds around 580,000 distinct CDR3 sequences, approximately 15% seen once. The input for sequencing was PBMCs from blood, taken less than 13 days after vaccination. These receptor sequences come from a man aged 45 to 65 who received an inactivated influenza vaccine.

V and J are TRBV29-1 and TRBJ1-2; 9 nucleotides align to TRBD1. V shed 4 bases, J shed 5 bases, and the junction held 5 bases outside the gene matches. CDR1 and CDR2 from the germline V gene are SQVTM and ANQGSEA. The CDR3 runs 13 residues. In nucleotides, the CDR3 is TGCAGCGTTGTGGGACAGGGAGCTTATGGCTACACCTTC. It codes for CSVVGQGAYGYTF. The variable domain in full, completed from reference TRBV29-1 and TRBJ1-2, reads SAVISQKPSRDICQRGTSLTIQCQVDSQVTMMFWYRQQPGQSLTLIATANQGSEATYESGFVIDKFPISRPNLTFSTLTVSNMSPEDSSIYLCSVVGQGAYGYTFGSGTRLTVV.

This chain uses TRBV7-6 with TRBJ1-1; 9 positions agree with TRBD1. This CDR3 is 15 amino acids long. Trimming removed 4 bases from V and 4 bases from J; junction bases left unmatched: 7. The germline V gene has CDR1 SGHVS and CDR2 FNYEAQ. The CDR3 sequence: CASSYRTGEFTEAFF. CDR3 nucleotides: TGTGCCAGCAGCTACCGGACAGGGGAGTTCACTGAAGCTTTCTTT. The complete variable domain, with remaining parts taken from reference TRBV7-6 and TRBJ1-1, reads GAGVSQSPRYKVTKRGQDVALRCDPISGHVSLYWYRQALGQGPEFLTYFNYEAQQDKSGLPNDRFSAERPEGSISTLTIQRTEQRDSAMYRCASSYRTGEFTEAFFGQGTRLTVV.

This clonotype showed up just a few times. This rearrangement joins TRBV20-1 to TRBJ2-5; 8 nucleotides match TRBD1. Germline-derived CDR1 and CDR2 are DFQATT and SNEGSKA (reference sequence). V trimming: 5 bases; J trimming: 4 bases; junction bases outside the gene matches: 12. This CDR3 region has 15 residues. The CDR3 bases are TGCAGTGCTGCCTCCGAACAGGGGGTTAGAGAGACCCAGTACTTC. This translates into CSAASEQGVRETQYF.

This clonotype was detected only a few times. CDR3 residues: CSVSRGGTSTDTQYF. In DNA form, the CDR3 reads TGCAGCGTTTCCCGGGGGGGTACTAGCACAGATACGCAGTATTTT. J is TRBJ2-3 and V is TRBV29-1; 8 bases are shared with TRBD2. The CDR3 totals 15 residues. From germline, CDR1 is SQVTM and CDR2 ANQGSEA. After removal of 5 bases from V and 0 bases from J, the junction contained 7 bases not matched to a gene.

At least ten counts were recorded for this clonotype. This chain connects TRBV14 to TRBJ2-1; D might be TRBD1 or TRBD2, each matching 5 bases. Germline V gene lookup returns CDR1 SGHDN and CDR2 FVKESK. The CDR3 runs 12 residues. V was trimmed by 0 bases and J by 13 bases, leaving 10 bases between them. The DNA of the CDR3 is TGTGCCAGCAGCCAAGATGCCCGGGGCCAGTTCTTC. It specifies CASSQDARGQFF.

The V and J genes are TRBV3-1 and TRBJ2-1, with TRBD2 identical over 13 bases. Germline CDR1 LGHDT, CDR2 YNNKEL (reference sequence). Trimming removed 5 bases from V and 12 bases from J; junction bases left unmatched: 4. The CDR3 is 13 amino acids. In nucleotides, the CDR3 is TGTGCCAGCAGCAAGACTAGCGGGGGGAGGCAGTTCTTC. Its protein is CASSKTSGGRQFF.

This clonotype was picked up a small number of times. V usage is TRBV20-1 and J usage is TRBJ2-7; 11 bases line up with TRBD2. This CDR3 contains 16 residues. The germline CDR1 and CDR2 sequences are DFQATT and SNEGSKA (reference sequence). Unmatched junction bases numbered 11, after V lost 4 bases and J lost 3 bases. CDR3 region: CSAIEIAGGPIYEQYF. CDR3 bases: TGCAGTGCTATCGAGATAGCGGGAGGGCCTATCTACGAGCAGTACTTC.

This sequence joins TRBV7-2 and TRBJ2-7; 9 positions agree with TRBD1. The CDR3 is made up of 15 amino acids. Germline CDR1 is SGHTA and CDR2 is FQGNSA. V lost 4 bases to trimming and J lost 3 bases; unmatched junction nucleotides: 7. The CDR3 bases are TGTGCCAGCAGCTCAGCCGGGACAGGGAACTACGAGCAGTACTTC. It translates to CASSSAGTGNYEQYF.

This clonotype was found a few times. The CDR3 sequence is CASSSGLAGFYNEQFF. As DNA, the CDR3 is TGTGCCAGCAGCTCGGGACTAGCGGGATTCTACAATGAGCAGTTCTTC. The rearrangement links TRBV7-2 to TRBJ2-1, with 13 nucleotides matching TRBD2. Germline lookup yields CDR1 SGHTA and CDR2 FQGNSA. The CDR3 runs to 16 residues. The V and J ends lost 4 bases and 3 bases, in that order; junction bases with no gene match: 3.

The chain couples TRBV24-1 to TRBJ2-2; 8 bases are shared with TRBD1. V lost 7 bases to trimming and J lost 0 bases; unmatched junction nucleotides: 3. CDR1 is KGHDR and CDR2 is SFDVKD in the germline V gene. CDR3 length: 15 residues. CDR3 sequence reads: CATRGTGSNTGELFF. For the CDR3, the DNA is TGTGCCACCAGAGGGACAGGTTCGAACACCGGGGAGCTGTTTTTT.

This rearrangement joins TRBV5-6 to TRBJ2-1; TRBD1 aligns across 7 bases. The CDR3 runs to 15 residues. Losses at the gene ends were 7 bases for V and 4 bases for J; bases not matched to a gene: 11. Germline CDR1 and CDR2: SGHDT and YYEEEE. As DNA, the CDR3 is TGTGCCAGCGGACGGGTGACAGGGTCATACAATGAGCAGTTCTTC. Amino acids: CASGRVTGSYNEQFF.

V gene TRBV2 combines with J gene TRBJ2-2, with unresolved D. Germline assignment: CDR1 SNHLY and CDR2 FYNNEI. The CDR3 is 14 residues long. Trimming cost V 7 bases and J 6 bases, with 15 bases left between them. CDR3 residues: CASKGLGPSGELFF. DNA for the CDR3: TGTGCCAGCAAAGGCTTAGGGCCGTCCGGGGAGCTGTTTTTT.

This clonotype was counted only a few times. V is TRBV2 and J is TRBJ2-5, with 8 bases identical to TRBD2. The CDR3 sequence is 12 residues long. The V and J ends lost 7 bases and 5 bases, in that order; junction bases with no gene match: 3. Germline CDR1 SNHLY, CDR2 FYNNEI. CDR3 amino acids: CASIPGGETQYF. The CDR3, as DNA: TGTGCCAGCATCCCGGGGGGGGAGACCCAGTACTTC.

In this sample, this clonotype turned up a few times. The rearrangement joins TRBV5-1 to TRBJ2-5; weak D call: TRBD2 (5 bases). The V gene lost 4 bases and the J gene lost 5 bases, with 24 bases spanning the gap. This CDR3 has 17 amino acids. Per the germline V gene, CDR1 is SGHRS and CDR2 is YFSETQ. The CDR3 region is CASSLATLDPAFETQYF. Written as DNA, the CDR3 is TGCGCCAGCAGCCTTGCGACACTAGACCCTGCGTTTGAGACCCAGTACTTC.

The gene calls are TRBV7-6 and TRBJ2-3, with a tentative D call TRBD2 (5 bases). With 2 bases removed from V and 3 bases from J, the gap between germline ends came to 12 bases. The CDR3 extends over 15 amino acids. Looked up from germline, CDR1 is SGHVS and CDR2 is FNYEAQ. As DNA, the CDR3 is TGTGCCAGCAGCTTATTGAGGGCTGTTACAGATACGCAGTATTTT. This gives the protein CASSLLRAVTDTQYF.

This clonotype was found many times. The gene calls are TRBV4-3 and TRBJ1-2, with TRBD1 as a possible D gene (5 bases). Per germline, CDR1 LGHNA and CDR2 YSLEER. V was cut by 1 base and J by 3 bases, with 6 bases left in between. CDR3 length: 13 amino acids. The CDR3, as DNA: TGCGCCAGCAGCCAAGGGGGGGACTATGGCTACACCTTC. It specifies CASSQGGDYGYTF.